The 22 T cell receptor beta chains listed next were all sequenced from one sample in a study of T cell changes during pregnancy in multiple sclerosis. TCRdb's table, derived via immunoSEQ multiplex PCR, lists solely in-frame clones and lacks some. The sample holds some 87,000 clones, 90% to 95% seen once. This material consisted of peripheral blood, taken in the second trimester of pregnancy. Source of these receptors: a female donor with multiple sclerosis, enrolled in a pregnancy study.

The chain joins TRBV27 to TRBJ2-7, with TRBD1 identical over 9 bases. The CDR3 extends over 16 amino acids. V lost 10 bases, J lost 2 bases, and 15 bases stayed unmatched. The germline gives CDR1 MNHEY, CDR2 SMNVEV (reference sequence). In DNA form, the CDR3 reads TGTGCCACCAGAGAATCCGGGGACAGGGCGCCCTACGAGCAGTACTTC. This translates into CATRESGDRAPYEQYF.

The chain is built from TRBV7-6 and TRBJ2-1; 10 bases are shared with TRBD2. Germline lookup yields CDR1 SGHVS and CDR2 FNYEAQ. V gave up 1 base and J gave up 5 bases; unmatched junction bases: 14. The CDR3 sequence is 19 residues long. CDR3 sequence reads: CASSLEGFTSGIKHNEQFF. The DNA for the CDR3 is TGTGCCAGCAGCTTAGAAGGTTTCACTAGCGGGATCAAGCACAATGAGCAGTTCTTC.

The V and J genes are TRBV27 and TRBJ1-2; 8 bases align to TRBD1. Looked up from germline, CDR1 is MNHEY and CDR2 is SMNVEV (reference sequence). The V gene end was trimmed by 0 bases and the J gene end by 4 bases; junction bases not matched to a gene: 10. The CDR3 is made up of 17 amino acids. The DNA for the CDR3 is TGTGCCAGCAGTTTATCGATGGGGACAGGAGAGTTCTATGGCTACACCTTC. Translated: CASSLSMGTGEFYGYTF.

The rearrangement joins TRBV6-6 to TRBJ2-1, with D perhaps matching TRBD2 (6 bases). The CDR3 is 12 amino acids. Trimming removed 4 bases from V and 13 bases from J, with 14 bases in between. The V gene's germline CDR1 is MNHNY and CDR2 SVGAGI (reference sequence). The CDR3, as DNA: TGTGCCAGCAGTTGGGGAGGACTCGGACAGTTCTTC. Encoded protein: CASSWGGLGQFF.

The rearrangement links TRBV10-3 to TRBJ2-2, with D uncertain. V gave up 3 bases and J gave up 3 bases, with 11 bases separating them. Germline CDR1 reads ENHRY; CDR2 reads SYGVKD. This CDR3 contains 15 residues. For the CDR3, the DNA is TGTGCCATCAGTGATGTTGGCTCTCACACCGGGGAGCTGTTTTTT. As protein: CAISDVGSHTGELFF.

This sequence joins TRBV27 and TRBJ2-1, with D possibly being TRBD2 (5 bases). Germline assignment: CDR1 MNHEY and CDR2 SMNVEV (reference sequence). V lost 2 bases and J lost 3, with 11 bases in between. CDR3 length: 15 amino acids. CDR3 region: CASSLIPGNYNEQFF. The CDR3 nucleotides are TGTGCCAGCAGTTTAATCCCGGGGAACTACAATGAGCAGTTCTTC.

The chain links TRBV7-2 to TRBJ2-7; 7 bases map to TRBD1. Trimming at V came to 3 bases and at J to 5 bases, leaving 7 bases not matched to a gene. The CDR3 loop spans 14 amino acids. Germline CDR1 is SGHTA and CDR2 is FQGNSA. Here the CDR3 reads CASSFPLTGDEQYF. The CDR3 DNA follows: TGTGCCAGCAGCTTTCCACTTACAGGGGACGAGCAGTACTTC.

This clone appeared once. V is TRBV2 and J is TRBJ2-1, with a tentative D call TRBD2 (6 bases). Looked up from germline, CDR1 is SNHLY and CDR2 is FYNNEI. Trimming shortened V by 6 bases and J by 3 bases, and 12 bases separated the two germline ends. The CDR3 covers 14 residues. The CDR3 DNA is TGTGCCAGCAGGGGGGGTGAGATCTACAATGAGCAGTTCTTC. It specifies CASRGGEIYNEQFF.

The V call is TRBV7-2, the J call TRBJ2-1; TRBD2 aligns across 7 bases. The CDR3 length is 13 residues. Germline V gene sequence: CDR1 SGHTA, CDR2 FQGNSA. Trimming at V came to 4 bases and at J to 8 bases, leaving 5 bases not matched to a gene. CDR3: CASSSMTSHEQFF. The CDR3 nucleotides are TGTGCCAGCAGCTCAATGACTAGCCATGAGCAGTTCTTC.

The chain uses TRBV20-1 and TRBJ2-1; perhaps TRBD2 as D (6 bases). The germline gives CDR1 DFQATT, CDR2 SNEGSKA (reference sequence). This CDR3 is built from 11 residues. V lost 5 bases and J 12 bases, leaving 14 bases between the germline ends. The CDR3 here is CSAGAGRRQFF. The CDR3 DNA reads TGCAGTGCTGGGGCGGGGAGGAGGCAGTTCTTC.

The chain couples TRBV27 to TRBJ1-5; no firm D call. The germline CDR1 and CDR2 sequences are MNHEY and SMNVEV (reference sequence). Deletions cut 4 bases from V and 6 bases from J, with 13 bases between. The CDR3 length is 14 residues. In DNA, the CDR3 is TGTGCCAGCAGTTCCCTCCTAGGCCCTCAGCCCCAGCATTTT. It is translated as CASSSLLGPQPQHF.

This chain uses TRBV11-2 with TRBJ2-2; D is uncertain. The V and J ends lost 6 bases and 6 bases respectively, with 8 bases between them. CDR1 is SGHAT, CDR2 FQNNGV, per germline. This CDR3 is built from 12 residues. CDR3 sequence: CASSLSSGELFF. For the CDR3, the DNA is TGTGCCAGCAGTCTGAGTTCCGGGGAGCTGTTTTTT.

The CDR3, as DNA: TGTGCCACCAGCAGCCTAAGCGGGAGCTCCTACAATGAGCAGTTCTTC. Protein: CATSSLSGSSYNEQFF. J is TRBJ2-1 and V is TRBV15, with 8 positions matching TRBD2. J was trimmed by 0 bases and V by 3 bases; bases with no gene match: 4. Germline CDR1 LNHNV, CDR2 YYDKDF (reference sequence). The CDR3 length is 16 residues.

V and J are TRBV6-1 and TRBJ1-5; D gene ambiguous. Trimming cost V 10 bases and J 9 bases, with 4 bases left between them. The CDR3 has 8 amino acids. From germline, CDR1 is MNHNS and CDR2 SASEGT. CDR3 nucleotide sequence: TGTGCCACCGGGCCCCAGCATTTT. It codes for CATGPQHF.

V gene TRBV6-1 combines with J gene TRBJ2-1, with D perhaps matching TRBD2 (6 bases). The V gene's germline CDR1 is MNHNS and CDR2 SASEGT. The germline V and J ends were trimmed by 9 bases and 3 bases, with 15 bases remaining between them. CDR3 size: 14 residues. This chain's CDR3 is CARNREHHYNEQFF. CDR3 nucleotides: TGTGCCAGAAACCGGGAGCACCACTACAATGAGCAGTTCTTC.

V usage is TRBV19 and J usage is TRBJ2-3; tentative D call: TRBD1 (5 bases). The CDR3 loop spans 15 amino acids. Germline CDR1 reads LNHDA; CDR2 reads SQIVND (reference sequence). With 2 bases removed from V and 2 bases from J, the gap between germline ends came to 11 bases. The DNA of the CDR3 is TGTGCCAGTAGTATAAGGGGCGGTCACACAGATACGCAGTATTTT. Amino acids: CASSIRGGHTDTQYF.

This chain joins TRBV9 and TRBJ2-1; 7 nucleotides match TRBD2. Germline trimming cut 7 bases from V and 8 bases from J; bases unmatched to any gene: 12. Germline V gene lookup returns CDR1 SGDLS and CDR2 YYNGEE. The CDR3 consists of 14 residues. The CDR3 spells CASAWGGGIDEQFF. The CDR3 DNA follows: TGTGCCAGCGCGTGGGGGGGAGGGATCGATGAGCAGTTCTTC.

This chain connects TRBV28 to TRBJ2-7; TRBD2 aligns across 9 bases. Per the germline V gene, CDR1 is MDHEN and CDR2 is SYDVKM. The V and J ends lost 3 bases and 2 bases, in that order; junction bases with no gene match: 8. The CDR3 length is 16 residues. The CDR3 nucleotides read TGTGCCAGCAGTTTGCCCCCGACTAGCGGTGCCTACGAGCAGTACTTC. Amino acids: CASSLPPTSGAYEQYF. Looking up the rest from reference TRBV28 and TRBJ2-7 gives the full variable domain: DVKVTQSSRYLVKRTGEKVFLECVQDMDHENMFWYRQDPGLGLRLIYFSYDVKMKEKGDIPEGYSVSREKKERFSLILESASTNQTSMYLCASSLPPTSGAYEQYFGPGTRLTVT.

The rearrangement uses TRBV5-4 and TRBJ2-3; a possible D gene is TRBD2 (5 bases). Germline V lookup: CDR1 SGHNT, CDR2 YYREEE (reference sequence). The CDR3 sequence is 14 residues long. The V and J ends lost 7 bases and 1 base respectively, with 13 bases between them. The CDR3 nucleotides are TGTGCCAGCGTAGGGAGAGGAGGCACAGATACGCAGTATTTT. Its protein product is CASVGRGGTDTQYF.

A single count supports this clone. This sequence joins TRBV7-2 and TRBJ2-3, with 7 bases aligning to TRBD2. Germline loops: CDR1 SGHTA, CDR2 FQGNSA. The CDR3 spans 17 residues. The V segment lost 5 bases and the J segment 3 bases; nucleotides outside the gene matches: 14. In nucleotides, the CDR3 is TGTGCCAGCAGCCCCCAGAAGAGTCTAGCGGAAACAGATACGCAGTATTTT. Translated, it gives CASSPQKSLAETDTQYF.

V usage is TRBV7-8 and J usage is TRBJ1-5, with D tentatively TRBD1 (6 bases). The germline V gene encodes CDR1 SGHVS and CDR2 FQNEAQ. This CDR3 is 14 amino acids long. With 0 bases removed from V and 6 bases from J, the gap between germline ends came to 9 bases. The chain's CDR3 is CASSLARGGQPQHF. DNA of the CDR3: TGTGCCAGCAGCTTAGCGAGAGGGGGTCAGCCCCAGCATTTT.

The chain joins TRBV27 to TRBJ2-1; 9 nucleotides align to TRBD1. The CDR3 consists of 15 residues. Germline CDR1 MNHEY, CDR2 SMNVEV (reference sequence). Trimming took 5 bases from V and 3 from J; bases not matched to a gene: 5. CDR3 sequence: CASSLGTGIYNEQFF. The CDR3, as DNA: TGTGCCAGCAGTCTCGGGACAGGGATCTACAATGAGCAGTTCTTC.